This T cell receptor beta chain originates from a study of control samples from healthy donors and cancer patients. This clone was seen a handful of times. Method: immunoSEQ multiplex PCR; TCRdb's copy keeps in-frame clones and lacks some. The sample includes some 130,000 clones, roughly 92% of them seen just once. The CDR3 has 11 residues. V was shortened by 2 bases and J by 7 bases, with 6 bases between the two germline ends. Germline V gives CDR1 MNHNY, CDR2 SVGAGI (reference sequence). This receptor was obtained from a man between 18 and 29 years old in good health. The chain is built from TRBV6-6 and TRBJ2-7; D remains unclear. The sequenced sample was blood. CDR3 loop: CASSYEAEQYF. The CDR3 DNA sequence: TGTGCCAGCAGTTACGAGGCGGAGCAGTACTTC.